This is a list of T cell receptor beta chains from one sample in a study of blood T cell repertoires in COVID-19. Sequenced by immunoSEQ multiplex PCR; TCRdb stores in-frame clones only, minus some. The profile shows about 70,000 clones, 81% of them singletons. Material for sequencing was peripheral blood. All receptors derive from a woman between 65 and 79 years old with acute or convalescent COVID-19. Both conserved end residues are part of each CDR3. The order of the fields is D gene, CDR3 length, J gene, V gene, clone size, CDR3 protein, CDR3 DNA. D genes are given only for firm matches. Clone size appears in some rows only: once, few, many, or a class for an expanded clone.

>TRBD2|15|TRBJ2-1|TRBV28|.
CASSPSGRAGNEQFF
TGTGCCAGCAGTCCCAGCGGGAGGGCCGGCAATGAGCAGTTCTTC
>TRBD2|15|TRBJ2-5|TRBV28|.
CASSSLAGGRETQYF
TGTGCCAGCAGTTCCTTAGCGGGAGGGAGGGAGACCCAGTACTTC
>.|13|TRBJ1-2|TRBV5-8|.
CASSLYGSGGYTF
TGTGCCAGCAGCTTGTACGGGTCGGGTGGCTACACCTTC
>.|17|TRBJ2-5|TRBV11-2|once
CASRPITRTGSGETQYF
TGTGCCAGCAGGCCCATCACTCGGACGGGATCTGGAGAGACCCAGTACTTC
>.|14|TRBJ2-1|TRBV30|.
CAWNRRAGLNEQFF
TGTGCCTGGAACCGCCGGGCGGGCCTCAATGAGCAGTTCTTC
>.|13|TRBJ2-4|TRBV3-1/TRBV3-2|.
CASSQVTQARQYF
TGTGCCAGCAGCCAAGTAACCCAGGCACGTCAGTACTTC
>.|16|TRBJ2-7|TRBV7-9|.
CASSPRGNMVMGEQYF
TGTGCCAGCAGCCCCCGGGGTAATATGGTAATGGGCGAGCAGTACTTC
>TRBD1|15|TRBJ2-7|TRBV6-5|.
CAAAPLTGGLYEQYF
TGTGCCGCCGCACCCTTGACAGGGGGCCTTTACGAGCAGTACTTC
>TRBD1|13|TRBJ2-7|TRBV28|.
CASRWTGVAKQYF
TGTGCCAGCAGGTGGACAGGGGTAGCTAAGCAGTACTTC
>TRBD2|17|TRBJ2-4|TRBV10-3|.
CAISDPTSGRPKNIQYF
TGTGCCATCAGTGACCCGACTAGCGGGAGACCCAAAAACATTCAGTACTTC
>.|17|TRBJ2-1|TRBV7-8|.
CASTALGAPSSYNEQFF
TGTGCCAGCACCGCATTGGGAGCGCCGAGCTCCTACAATGAGCAGTTCTTC
>TRBD2|15|TRBJ2-5|TRBV11-3|.
CASSTGLAGQRTQYF
TGTGCCAGCAGCACCGGACTAGCGGGGCAAAGGACCCAGTACTTC
>.|13|TRBJ2-7|TRBV19|once
CASSPDKGNEQYF
TGTGCCAGTAGTCCGGACAAGGGGAACGAGCAGTACTTC
>TRBD1|16|TRBJ1-2|TRBV28|.
CASRGDRGLIGYGYTF
TGTGCCAGCCGGGGCGACAGGGGCTTAATCGGCTATGGCTACACCTTC
>TRBD1|15|TRBJ2-1|TRBV11-1|.
CASISGTGSYNEQFF
TGTGCCAGCATCTCCGGGACAGGCTCCTACAATGAGCAGTTCTTC
>.|14|TRBJ2-2|TRBV19|.
CASSTPAVTGELFF
TGTGCCAGTAGTACCCCGGCGGTTACCGGGGAGCTGTTTTTT